This T cell receptor (beta chain) originates from a study of blood T cell repertoires in COVID-19. Study details: Samples representing acute and convalescent COVID-19 were sourced from the United States, Italy and Spain. PBMCs, B-cell-depleted T cells, or T cells provided the cDNA or gDNA that made up the material.

In the source study's methods: Reference gene primer amplification yielded estimated nucleated cell counts. Produced via immunoSEQ multiplex PCR; TCRdb's table is partial and in-frame only. V, J and clone size were drawn from that table, and D and trimming were deduced from the DNA. In the table there are about 250,000 clones, over 80% of which are singletons. CDR1 SGHRS and CDR2 YFSETQ come from the germline V gene. V lost 0 bases and J 2 bases, leaving 13 bases between the germline ends. The CDR3 consists of 16 residues. This clone was observed a handful of times. The chain carries TRBV5-1 and TRBJ2-3, with a weak D call TRBD2 (5 bases). Sequenced input: peripheral blood. This sequence originates from a man in his forties with acute or convalescent COVID-19. CDR3 residues: CASSLVGRVITDTQYF. As DNA, the CDR3 is TGCGCCAGCAGCTTGGTCGGGCGGGTCATCACAGATACGCAGTATTTT.